These 13 T cell receptor beta chains were all obtained from the same sample, sequenced in a study of response to subunit inactivated influenza vaccine. TCRdb ran MiXCR on the RT-PCR reads and lists one entry per CDR3 protein. The sample records roughly 570,000 distinct CDR3 sequences, around 15% being singletons. The source material was PBMCs from blood, sampled 11 to 12 days after vaccination. These receptors all stem from a man aged 45-65 years who received an inactivated influenza vaccine.

This clonotype came up a few times. The chain is built from TRBV29-1 and TRBJ1-1, with 7 bases aligning to TRBD1. Germline-derived CDR1 and CDR2 are SQVTM and ANQGSEA. This CDR3 spans 14 amino acids. V was clipped by 4 bases and J by 3 bases; unmatched bases: 8. CDR3 residues: CSVVGGAGDTEAFF. CDR3 coding DNA: TGCAGCGTTGTAGGGGGCGCCGGGGACACTGAAGCTTTCTTT. Based on the CDR3 plus reference TRBV29-1 and TRBJ1-1, the full variable domain is SAVISQKPSRDICQRGTSLTIQCQVDSQVTMMFWYRQQPGQSLTLIATANQGSEATYESGFVIDKFPISRPNLTFSTLTVSNMSPEDSSIYLCSVVGGAGDTEAFFGQGTRLTVV.

A few counts support this clonotype. This chain uses TRBV5-1 with TRBJ2-3; 9 nucleotides line up with TRBD1. With 0 bases clipped from V and 9 bases from J, the junction kept 8 bases outside the gene matches. This CDR3 spans 15 amino acids. Germline V gene lookup returns CDR1 SGHRS and CDR2 YFSETQ. The CDR3 DNA follows: TGCGCCAGCAGCTTGGGACAGGGGGACCTTGGCACGCAGTATTTT. Translated, it gives CASSLGQGDLGTQYF. Supplemented by reference TRBV5-1 and TRBJ2-3, the full variable domain reads KAGVTQTPRYLIKTRGQQVTLSCSPISGHRSVSWYQQTPGQGLQFLFEYFSETQRNKGNFPGRFSGRQFSNSRSEMNVSTLELGDSALYLCASSLGQGDLGTQYFGPGTRLTVL.

This clonotype was seen only once. The gene calls are TRBV16 and TRBJ2-6; D tentatively reads TRBD1 or TRBD2 (5 bases each). The germline V and J ends were trimmed by 1 base and 4 bases, with 8 bases remaining between them. Germline V CDR1 and CDR2: KGHSY, FQNENV. The CDR3 spans 15 residues. The CDR3 DNA follows: TGTGCCAGCAGCCAATGGGGGTCCGGGGCCAACGTCCTGACTTTC. Translation gives CASSQWGSGANVLTF.

CDR3 sequence reads: CASSQDWGSSADTQYF. In DNA form, the CDR3 reads TGTGCCAGCAGCCAAGATTGGGGGAGCTCGGCAGATACGCAGTATTTT. The rearrangement joins TRBV14 to TRBJ2-3, with D perhaps given as TRBD1 or TRBD2 (5 bases each). This CDR3 is built from 16 residues. Looked up from germline, CDR1 is SGHDN and CDR2 is FVKESK. Trimming stripped 0 bases from V and 4 bases from J, with 14 bases between.

The chain couples TRBV4-3 to TRBJ2-2; D is ambiguous. Per germline, CDR1 LGHNA and CDR2 YSLEER. The CDR3 covers 14 residues. Trimming removed 0 bases at V and 2 bases at J, with 4 bases between. For the CDR3, the DNA is TGCGCCAGCAGCCAAGAAGCTAACACCGGGGAGCTGTTTTTT. Translation gives CASSQEANTGELFF.

The chain couples TRBV11-2 to TRBJ2-7; tentative D call: TRBD2 (5 bases). Germline V gene data show CDR1 as SGHAT and CDR2 as FQNNGV. Trimming pared 5 bases from V and 2 bases from J, leaving 16 bases between. The CDR3 has 15 amino acids. The CDR3 protein is CASSLAGIITYEQYF. CDR3 coding DNA: TGTGCCAGCAGCCTCGCCGGGATAATAACCTACGAGCAGTACTTC.

This clonotype was seen only once. The chain uses TRBV7-2 and TRBJ2-7; TRBD1 matches 9 bases. V shed 3 bases and J 2 bases; nucleotides not matched to a gene: 5. The V gene's germline CDR1 is SGHTA and CDR2 FQGNSA. The CDR3 runs 15 residues. The CDR3 spells CASSLYGTGTYEQYF. In nucleotides, the CDR3 is TGTGCCAGCAGCTTGTACGGGACAGGGACCTACGAGCAGTACTTC.

This clonotype was detected a few times. The chain is built from TRBV29-1 and TRBJ1-1; D gene uncertain. The CDR3 has 12 residues. CDR1 and CDR2 (germline): SQVTM, ANQGSEA. V lost 6 bases and J 1 base, leaving 9 bases between the germline ends. The CDR3: CSVAPQNTEAFF. DNA of the CDR3: TGCAGCGTCGCCCCTCAGAACACTGAAGCTTTCTTT.

The chain links TRBV6-1 to TRBJ2-1, with D perhaps matching TRBD1 (6 bases). This CDR3 has 14 amino acids. The V end was cut by 1 base, the J end by 5 bases, with 9 bases between. The V gene's germline CDR1 is MNHNS and CDR2 SASEGT. CDR3 DNA sequence: TGTGCCAGCAGTGAAGTGGACAGCAACAATGAGCAGTTCTTC. Protein: CASSEVDSNNEQFF.

This chain joins TRBV5-1 and TRBJ1-1; possibly TRBD1 for D (5 bases). Germline-derived CDR1 and CDR2 are SGHRS and YFSETQ. This CDR3 comprises 15 residues. V lost 1 base to trimming and J lost 4 bases, with 14 bases between them. CDR3 bases: TGCGCCAGCAGCTTGTGGGGCAGGGAGAGCACTGAAGCTTTCTTT. The encoded protein is CASSLWGRESTEAFF. Variable domain in full (rest from reference TRBV5-1 and TRBJ1-1): KAGVTQTPRYLIKTRGQQVTLSCSPISGHRSVSWYQQTPGQGLQFLFEYFSETQRNKGNFPGRFSGRQFSNSRSEMNVSTLELGDSALYLCASSLWGRESTEAFFGQGTRLTVV.

The rearrangement links TRBV6-5 to TRBJ2-7; 9 positions agree with TRBD1. V trimming: 2 bases; J trimming: 6 bases; junction bases outside the gene matches: 5. This CDR3 is 14 amino acids long. Germline CDR1 and CDR2: MNHEY and SVGAGI. The CDR3 DNA is TGTGCCAGCAGTTACCAAACAGGGGGCACCGAGCAGTACTTC. Protein sequence: CASSYQTGGTEQYF.

The chain is built from TRBV29-1 and TRBJ2-2, with D possibly called TRBD1 or TRBD2 (5 bases each). V lost 7 bases and J lost 5, with 11 bases in between. Germline V gives CDR1 SQVTM, CDR2 ANQGSEA. CDR3 length equals 12 residues. The CDR3 reads CSGGWQTGELFF. CDR3 in DNA: TGCAGCGGGGGGTGGCAAACCGGGGAGCTGTTTTTT.

This clonotype was seen a few times. The chain couples TRBV5-1 to TRBJ2-7; D call uncertain. This CDR3 contains 13 residues. V gave up 4 bases and J gave up 3 bases, with 11 bases separating them. The germline V gene has CDR1 SGHRS and CDR2 YFSETQ. CDR3 region: CASSPVSNYEQYF. In DNA form, the CDR3 reads TGCGCCAGCAGCCCGGTGAGCAACTACGAGCAGTACTTC.